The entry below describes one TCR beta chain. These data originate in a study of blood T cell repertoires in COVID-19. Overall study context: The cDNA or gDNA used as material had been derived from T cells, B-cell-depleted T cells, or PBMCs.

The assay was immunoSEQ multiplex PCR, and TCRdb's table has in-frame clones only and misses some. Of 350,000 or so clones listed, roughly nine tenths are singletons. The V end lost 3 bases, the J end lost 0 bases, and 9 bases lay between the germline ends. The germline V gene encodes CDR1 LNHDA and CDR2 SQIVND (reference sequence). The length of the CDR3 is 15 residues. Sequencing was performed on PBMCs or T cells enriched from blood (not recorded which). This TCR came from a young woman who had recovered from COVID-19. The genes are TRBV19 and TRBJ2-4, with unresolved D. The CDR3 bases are TGTGCCAGTAGTATTGCGGCCTTAGCCAAAAACATTCAGTACTTC. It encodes CASSIAALAKNIQYF.